Below, 18 T cell receptor beta chains from the same sample are listed, as sequenced in a study of beta chain features in type 1 diabetes. The whole isolated RNA underwent reverse transcription, so sequencing captured expressed TCRB transcripts. Some clones are missing from TCRdb's copy, which holds only in-frame ones; the method was immunoSEQ multiplex PCR. Of 150,000 to 180,000 clones in the sample, under 13% are singletons; the top ten hold approximately 0.5%. Study conclusions and caveats: Within each of all four CD4+ subsets, Type 1 diabetes patients had TCRB CDR3s that were moderately but significantly shorter.

The antigens of these receptors remain unknown. Sequencing was done on a sample of central memory CD4+ T cells from blood. These receptors were obtained from a man in his thirties or forties with type 1 diabetes.

The sample holds a few counts of this clone. The chain couples TRBV30 to TRBJ2-7; maybe TRBD1 (6 bases). V was cut by 6 bases and J by 3 bases, with 12 bases left in between. The CDR3 consists of 12 residues. Germline assignment: CDR1 GTSNPN and CDR2 SVGIG (reference sequence). This CDR3 reads CACQRQVYEQYF. The CDR3 bases are TGTGCCTGTCAAAGACAGGTCTACGAGCAGTACTTC. Using reference TRBV30 and TRBJ2-7 for the parts outside the CDR3, the full variable domain is SQTIHQWPATLVQPVGSPLSLECTVEGTSNPNLYWYRQAAGRGLQLLFYSVGIGQISSEVPQNLSASRPQDRQFILSSKKLLLSDSGFYLCACQRQVYEQYFGPGTRLTVT.

This clone has a handful of counts. This rearrangement joins TRBV10-3 to TRBJ2-5, with a possible D match to TRBD2 (6 bases). This CDR3 spans 14 amino acids. Trimming took 3 bases from V and 5 from J, leaving 13 bases between them. Germline assignment: CDR1 ENHRY and CDR2 SYGVKD. The CDR3 spells CAISDGTAGETQYF. The DNA of the CDR3 is TGTGCCATCAGTGACGGGACTGCCGGGGAGACCCAGTACTTC.

This clone occurred a few times. J is TRBJ2-7 and V is TRBV18, with D perhaps TRBD2 (6 bases). The CDR3 runs 18 residues. V was cut by 3 bases and J by 6 bases, with 27 bases left in between. CDR1 KGHSH and CDR2 LQKENI come from the germline V gene. The CDR3 DNA follows: TGTGCCAGCTCACCGCAGTTGGGTGGAGGGAAAAGCCGGGTCGAGCAGTACTTC. Translating it yields CASSPQLGGGKSRVEQYF.

The chain joins TRBV7-2 to TRBJ1-2; weak D call: TRBD1 (5 bases). The germline V and J ends were trimmed by 1 base and 3 bases, with 9 bases remaining between them. This CDR3 has 14 residues. From germline, CDR1 is SGHTA and CDR2 FQGNSA. Here the CDR3 DNA reads TGTGCCAGCAGCTTAGGACAGCGTGACTATGGCTACACCTTC. This encodes CASSLGQRDYGYTF.

This clone was counted a few times. The chain joins TRBV7-2 to TRBJ1-3; unclear D gene. V lost 5 bases and J 0 bases, leaving 14 bases between the germline ends. The CDR3 spans 16 residues. Looked up from germline, CDR1 is SGHTA and CDR2 is FQGNSA. The CDR3 sequence: CASSRLAPNSGNTIYF. CDR3 nucleotides: TGTGCCAGCAGCCGACTTGCCCCAAACTCTGGAAACACCATATATTTT.

The J gene is TRBJ1-1, the V gene TRBV4-2; 7 positions match TRBD1. This CDR3 has 15 residues. Germline-derived CDR1 and CDR2 are LGHNA and YNFKEQ. V was clipped by 3 bases and J by 0 bases; unmatched bases: 4. The CDR3 coding sequence is TGTGCCAGCAGCCAGCTGGACAGGCTGAACACTGAAGCTTTCTTT. It translates to CASSQLDRLNTEAFF.

The J gene is TRBJ2-1, the V gene TRBV29-1, with 9 bases aligning to TRBD1. The CDR3 has 14 residues. Germline CDR1 reads SQVTM; CDR2 reads ANQGSEA. Germline trimming cut 4 bases from V and 8 bases from J; bases unmatched to any gene: 9. The CDR3 nucleotides read TGCAGCGTTGGCCTGGGACAGGGAGGAGATGAGCAGTTCTTC. It translates to CSVGLGQGGDEQFF.

This clone was counted a few times. The rearrangement links TRBV29-1 to TRBJ2-7, with TRBD2 as a possible D gene (6 bases). There are 12 residues in the CDR3. Germline CDR1 and CDR2: SQVTM and ANQGSEA. Trimming took off 4 bases at V and 6 bases at J, with 13 bases between the two ends. This CDR3 is CSVGQEGLEQYF. CDR3 bases: TGCAGCGTTGGGCAGGAGGGCCTCGAGCAGTACTTC.

The table lists this clone with a few counts. This rearrangement joins TRBV10-3 to TRBJ2-7, with TRBD2 matching 13 bases. This CDR3 contains 16 residues. Germline assignment: CDR1 ENHRY and CDR2 SYGVKD. V was clipped by 0 bases and J by 11 bases; unmatched bases: 10. The CDR3 DNA reads TGTGCCATCAGTGAGTCCCTAGGACTAGCGGGAGTTGGGAAGTACTTC. This sequence encodes CAISESLGLAGVGKYF.

This clone has more than one count but fewer than ten. The chain is built from TRBV19 and TRBJ1-2, with 8 bases lining up with TRBD1. V lost 10 bases to trimming and J lost 4 bases; unmatched junction nucleotides: 2. The CDR3 spans 11 residues. Germline V gene data show CDR1 as LNHDA and CDR2 as SQIVND (reference sequence). The CDR3 DNA reads TGTGCCATTGGACAGGGCTATGGCTACACCTTC. Translation gives CAIGQGYGYTF.

The chain couples TRBV27 to TRBJ1-2; 7 nucleotides align to TRBD1. Germline CDR1 and CDR2: MNHEY and SMNVEV (reference sequence). J lost 2 bases, V lost 6 bases, and 3 bases had no gene match. The CDR3 runs 13 residues. CDR3 DNA sequence: TGTGCCAGCAGCCGACAGGGAAACTATGGCTACACCTTC. Translating gives CASSRQGNYGYTF.

The rearrangement joins TRBV7-2 to TRBJ1-5; D ambiguous. This CDR3 region has 15 residues. V gave up 1 base and J gave up 7 bases, with 14 bases separating them. Germline-derived CDR1 and CDR2 are SGHTA and FQGNSA. The chain's CDR3 is CASSLGEGRGQPQHF. The CDR3, as DNA: TGTGCCAGCAGCTTAGGCGAGGGCCGCGGGCAGCCCCAGCATTTT.

V usage is TRBV5-1 and J usage is TRBJ2-1, with 7 bases fitting TRBD2. CDR1 is SGHRS, CDR2 YFSETQ, per germline. This CDR3 is 15 amino acids long. With 2 bases clipped from V and 3 bases from J, the junction kept 5 bases outside the gene matches. DNA for the CDR3: TGCGCCAGCAGCTTAGGGGAGGGCCTCTACAATGAGCAGTTCTTC. It is translated as CASSLGEGLYNEQFF.

This clone was detected only a few times. V usage is TRBV11-2 and J usage is TRBJ2-1, with 10 bases lining up with TRBD2. The CDR3 contains 16 residues. The trim removed 5 bases at V and 3 bases at J, leaving 7 bases unmatched. CDR1 and CDR2 from the germline V gene are SGHAT and FQNNGV. The CDR3: CASSRVAGGVYNEQFF. In nucleotides, the CDR3 is TGTGCCAGCAGCCGGGTAGCGGGGGGAGTCTACAATGAGCAGTTCTTC.

This clone was detected only a few times. This sequence joins TRBV7-2 and TRBJ2-5, with a tentative D call TRBD1 (5 bases). The V and J ends lost 3 bases and 5 bases respectively, with 10 bases between them. This CDR3 contains 13 residues. Germline assignment: CDR1 SGHTA and CDR2 FQGNSA. This CDR3 reads CASSFRARETQYF. DNA of the CDR3: TGTGCCAGCAGCTTCAGGGCGCGGGAGACCCAGTACTTC.

The rearrangement uses TRBV4-2 and TRBJ2-7, with 8 positions matching TRBD1. The CDR3 extends over 14 amino acids. The germline V gene has CDR1 LGHNA and CDR2 YNFKEQ. The trim removed 1 base at V and 6 bases at J, leaving 5 bases unmatched. The CDR3 sequence is CASSQGTGPVEQYF. The CDR3 bases are TGTGCCAGCAGCCAAGGGACAGGGCCCGTCGAGCAGTACTTC.

This clone has only a few counts. The gene calls are TRBV5-6 and TRBJ2-7; D is ambiguous. The CDR3 runs 12 residues. Germline values: CDR1 SGHDT, CDR2 YYEEEE. Trimming took 1 base from V and 2 from J, leaving 4 bases between them. CDR3 coding DNA: TGTGCCAGCAGCTTGACGGCCTACGAGCAGTACTTC. Its translation: CASSLTAYEQYF.

This clone appeared many times. The chain joins TRBV2 to TRBJ2-1; 14 bases line up with TRBD2. The CDR3 is 14 amino acids. Unmatched junction bases numbered 2, after V lost 3 bases and J lost 10 bases. CDR1 and CDR2 (germline): SNHLY, FYNNEI. The CDR3 spells CASSEGLAGEEQFF. CDR3 DNA sequence: TGTGCCAGCAGTGAGGGACTAGCGGGAGAGGAGCAGTTCTTC.